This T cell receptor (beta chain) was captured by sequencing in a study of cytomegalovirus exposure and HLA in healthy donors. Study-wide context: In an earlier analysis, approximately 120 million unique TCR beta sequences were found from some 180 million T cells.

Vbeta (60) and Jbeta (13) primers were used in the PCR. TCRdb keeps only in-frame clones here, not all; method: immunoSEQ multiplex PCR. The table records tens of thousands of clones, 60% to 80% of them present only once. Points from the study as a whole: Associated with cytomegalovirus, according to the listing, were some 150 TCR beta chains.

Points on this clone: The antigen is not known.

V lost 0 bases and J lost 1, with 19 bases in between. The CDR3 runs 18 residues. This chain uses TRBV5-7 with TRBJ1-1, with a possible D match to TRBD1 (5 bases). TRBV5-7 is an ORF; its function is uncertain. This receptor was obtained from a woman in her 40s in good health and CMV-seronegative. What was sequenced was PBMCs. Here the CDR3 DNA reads TGTGCCAGCAGCTTGGAGGGGTCAAGCTCGTCAGAGAACACTGAAGCTTTCTTT. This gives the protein CASSLEGSSSSENTEAFF.